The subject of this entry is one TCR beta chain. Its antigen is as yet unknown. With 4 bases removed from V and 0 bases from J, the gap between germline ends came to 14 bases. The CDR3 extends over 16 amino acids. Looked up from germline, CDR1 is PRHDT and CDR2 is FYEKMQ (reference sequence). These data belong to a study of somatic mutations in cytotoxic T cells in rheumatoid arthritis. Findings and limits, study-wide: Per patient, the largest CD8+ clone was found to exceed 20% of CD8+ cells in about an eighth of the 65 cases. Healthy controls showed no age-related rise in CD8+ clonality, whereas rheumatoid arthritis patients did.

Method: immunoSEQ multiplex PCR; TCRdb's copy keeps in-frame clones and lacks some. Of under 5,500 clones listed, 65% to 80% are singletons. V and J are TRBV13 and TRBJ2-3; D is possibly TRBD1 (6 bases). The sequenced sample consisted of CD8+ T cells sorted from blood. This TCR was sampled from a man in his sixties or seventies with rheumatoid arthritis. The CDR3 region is CASSSRTEDSTDTQYF. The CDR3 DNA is TGTGCCAGCAGCTCCCGGACAGAAGATAGCACAGATACGCAGTATTTT.